This TCR beta chain originates from a study of shared clonotypes between healthy human individuals. A remark on this clone: The same CDR3 is also encoded by other DNA sequences in this sample.

The CDR3 is 14 amino acids. Unmatched junction bases numbered 5, after V lost 3 bases and J lost 4 bases. Per germline, CDR1 MGHRA and CDR2 YSYEKL. The assay was immunoSEQ multiplex PCR, and TCRdb's table has in-frame clones only and misses some. The sample lists about 2 million clones; less than 95% were seen once. Naive CD8 cells, CD45RO-negative and positively selected for CCR7, excluded terminally differentiated effector memory CD45RA+ cells. The chain combines TRBV4-1 with TRBJ2-7; 8 bases line up with TRBD1. The sample taken for sequencing was naive CD8+ T cells sorted from blood. This TCR came from a man aged 18 to 30 in good health. The CDR3 DNA follows: TGCGCCAGCAGCCAGGACAGGGCGTCATACGAGCAGTACTTC. This gives the protein CASSQDRASYEQYF.